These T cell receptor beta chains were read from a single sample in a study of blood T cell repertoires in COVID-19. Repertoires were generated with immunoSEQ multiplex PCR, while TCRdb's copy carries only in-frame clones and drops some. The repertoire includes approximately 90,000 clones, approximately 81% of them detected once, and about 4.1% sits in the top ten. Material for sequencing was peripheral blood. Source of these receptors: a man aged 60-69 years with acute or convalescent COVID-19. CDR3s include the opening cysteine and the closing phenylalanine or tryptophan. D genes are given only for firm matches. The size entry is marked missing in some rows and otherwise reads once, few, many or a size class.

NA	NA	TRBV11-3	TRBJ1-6	TGTGCCAGCAGCTTAGCCAGGGGTAATTCACCCCTCCACTTT	CASSLARGNSPLHF
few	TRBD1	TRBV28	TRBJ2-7	TGTGCCAGCACAGGACAGGCCTACGAGCAGTACTTC	CASTGQAYEQYF
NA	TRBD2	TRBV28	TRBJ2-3	TGTGCCAGCAGTCCCAGACTAGCGGCAAGCACAGATACGCAGTATTTT	CASSPRLAASTDTQYF
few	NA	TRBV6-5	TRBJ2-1	TGTGCCAGCGTCTACCGGGACAATTCGTACAATGAGCAGTTCTTC	CASVYRDNSYNEQFF
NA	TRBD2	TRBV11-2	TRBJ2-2	TGTGCCAGCAGCTTTGGACTAGCGGGAGACACCGGGGAGCTGTTTTTT	CASSFGLAGDTGELFF
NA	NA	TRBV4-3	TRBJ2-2	TGCGCCAGCAGCTCTAAAGGAGTTTCTAACACCGGGGAGCTGTTTTTT	CASSSKGVSNTGELFF
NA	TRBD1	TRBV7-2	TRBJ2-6	TGTGCCAGCAGCTTATACAGGGGCCTCTCTGGGGCCAACGTCCTGACTTTC	CASSLYRGLSGANVLTF
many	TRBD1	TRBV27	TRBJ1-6	TGTGCCAGCAGTTTGACCCCAGTTGGGGACAGGGGGGGTTCACCCCTCCACTTT	CASSLTPVGDRGGSPLHF
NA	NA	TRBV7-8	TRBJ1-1	TGTGCCAGCAGCTTAGGGGCAAGGCGGGTGAACACTGAAGCTTTCTTT	CASSLGARRVNTEAFF
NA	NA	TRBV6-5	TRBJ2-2	TGTGCCAGCAGTTACTCCTACTTAGCCACCGGGGAGCTGTTTTTT	CASSYSYLATGELFF
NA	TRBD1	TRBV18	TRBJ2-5	TGTGCCAGCTCACCGACAGGGGATGGGGAGACCCAGTACTTC	CASSPTGDGETQYF
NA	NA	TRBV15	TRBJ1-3	TGTGCCACCAGCAGGGGCAGGGACTCTGGAAACACCATATATTTT	CATSRGRDSGNTIYF
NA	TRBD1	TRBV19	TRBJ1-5	TGTGCCAGTAGGGGGACAGGGGCTCAGCCCCAGCATTTT	CASRGTGAQPQHF
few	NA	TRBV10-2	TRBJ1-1	TGCGCCAGCAGCGGGACATCGTCCCTCGCTTTCTTT	CASSGTSSLAFF